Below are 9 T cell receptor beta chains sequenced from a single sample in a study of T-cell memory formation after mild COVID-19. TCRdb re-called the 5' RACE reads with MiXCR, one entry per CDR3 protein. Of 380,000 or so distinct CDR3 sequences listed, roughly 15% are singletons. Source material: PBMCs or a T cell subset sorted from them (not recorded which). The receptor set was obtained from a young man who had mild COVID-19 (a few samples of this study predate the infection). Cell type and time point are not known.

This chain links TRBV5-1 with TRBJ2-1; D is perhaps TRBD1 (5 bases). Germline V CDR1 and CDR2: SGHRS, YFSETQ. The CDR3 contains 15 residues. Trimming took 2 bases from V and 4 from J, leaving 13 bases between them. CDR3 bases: TGCGCCAGCAGCTTTCAGGGATTAAATTACAATGAGCAGTTCTTC. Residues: CASSFQGLNYNEQFF.

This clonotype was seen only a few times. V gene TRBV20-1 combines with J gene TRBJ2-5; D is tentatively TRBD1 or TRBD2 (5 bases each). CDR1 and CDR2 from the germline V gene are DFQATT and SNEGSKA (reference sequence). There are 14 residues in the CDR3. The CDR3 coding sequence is TGCAGCTTGCCCGTACCCGGGACGGGAGAGACCCAGTACTTC. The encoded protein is CSLPVPGTGETQYF.

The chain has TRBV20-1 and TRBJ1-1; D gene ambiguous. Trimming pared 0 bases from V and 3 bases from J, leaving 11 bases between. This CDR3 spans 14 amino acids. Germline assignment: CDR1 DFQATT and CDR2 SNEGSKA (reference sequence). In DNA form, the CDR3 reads TGCAGTGCTAGAGAGAGGACCAAACACACTGAAGCTTTCTTT. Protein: CSARERTKHTEAFF.

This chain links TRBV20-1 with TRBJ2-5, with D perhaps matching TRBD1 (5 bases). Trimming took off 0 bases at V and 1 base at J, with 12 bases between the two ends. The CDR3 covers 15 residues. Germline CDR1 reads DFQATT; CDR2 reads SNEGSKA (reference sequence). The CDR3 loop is CSARDPARAQETQYF. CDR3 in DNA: TGCAGTGCTAGAGATCCGGCCAGGGCCCAAGAGACCCAGTACTTC.

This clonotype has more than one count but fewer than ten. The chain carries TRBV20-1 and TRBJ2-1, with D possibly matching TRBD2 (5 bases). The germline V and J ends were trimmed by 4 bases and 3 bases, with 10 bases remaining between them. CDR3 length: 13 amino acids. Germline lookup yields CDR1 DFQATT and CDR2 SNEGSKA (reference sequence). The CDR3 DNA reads TGCAGTGCTACGAGCGGAAACTACAATGAGCAGTTCTTC. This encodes CSATSGNYNEQFF.

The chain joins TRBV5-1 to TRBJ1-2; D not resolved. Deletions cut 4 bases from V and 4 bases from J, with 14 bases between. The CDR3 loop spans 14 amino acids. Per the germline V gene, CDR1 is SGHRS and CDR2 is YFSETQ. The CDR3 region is CASSPALETYGYTF. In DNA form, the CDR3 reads TGCGCCAGCAGCCCCGCACTAGAAACCTATGGCTACACCTTC.

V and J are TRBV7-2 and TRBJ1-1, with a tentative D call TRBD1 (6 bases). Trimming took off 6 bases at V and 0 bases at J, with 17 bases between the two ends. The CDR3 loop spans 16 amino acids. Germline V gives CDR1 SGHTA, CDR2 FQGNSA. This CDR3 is CASRKTWTAMNTEAFF. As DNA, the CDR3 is TGTGCCAGCAGAAAAACCTGGACAGCTATGAACACTGAAGCTTTCTTT.

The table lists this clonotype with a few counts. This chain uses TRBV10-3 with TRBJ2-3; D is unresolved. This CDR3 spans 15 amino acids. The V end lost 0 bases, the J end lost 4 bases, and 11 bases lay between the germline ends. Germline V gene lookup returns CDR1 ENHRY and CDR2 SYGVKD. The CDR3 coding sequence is TGTGCCATCAGTGAGTCGACTCTGACGGCAGATACGCAGTATTTT. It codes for CAISESTLTADTQYF.

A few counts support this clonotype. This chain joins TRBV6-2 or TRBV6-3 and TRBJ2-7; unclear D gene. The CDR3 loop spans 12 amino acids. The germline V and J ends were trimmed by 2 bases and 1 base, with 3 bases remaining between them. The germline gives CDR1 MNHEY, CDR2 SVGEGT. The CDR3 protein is CASSYTSYEQYF. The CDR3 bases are TGTGCCAGCAGTTACACGTCCTACGAGCAGTACTTC.